The 26 T cell receptor beta chains below all came from one sample that was sequenced in a study of blood T cells in healthy people across ages. The authors ran a second PCR of roughly 6 to 12 cycles using a sample-barcoded 5' primer and a J-beta primer mix. Using its own MiXCR run on the 5' RACE reads, TCRdb lists one record per CDR3 protein. The repertoire holds about 1,400,000 distinct CDR3 sequences, with approximately 59% as singletons. The specimen was blood. The source of these receptors is a man between 18 and 29 years old in good health.

The chain has TRBV3-1 and TRBJ2-7, with D uncertain. V was shortened by 0 bases and J by 3 bases, with 9 bases between the two germline ends. CDR1 is LGHDT and CDR2 is YNNKEL in the germline V gene (reference sequence). This CDR3 region has 14 residues. The CDR3 spells CASSQDLRFYEQYF. In DNA, the CDR3 is TGTGCCAGCAGCCAAGATCTCCGTTTCTACGAGCAGTACTTC.

CDR3 amino acids: CASRAAETQYF. CDR3 nucleotides: TGTGCCAGCAGGGCCGCGGAGACCCAGTACTTC. V gene TRBV6-5 combines with J gene TRBJ2-5; D gene ambiguous. Germline CDR1 and CDR2: MNHEY and SVGAGI. This CDR3 spans 11 amino acids. Trimming took off 6 bases at V and 5 bases at J, with 7 bases between the two ends.

CDR3: CSAFAGGRTDTQYF. The CDR3 DNA reads as TGCAGTGCTTTCGCGGGGGGGCGAACAGATACGCAGTATTTT. The chain has TRBV20-1 and TRBJ2-3, with 9 bases fitting TRBD2. The J segment lost 3 bases and the V segment lost 5 bases, leaving 6 bases of the junction unmatched. Germline V gives CDR1 DFQATT, CDR2 SNEGSKA (reference sequence). The CDR3 is 14 residues long.

The V gene is TRBV23-1, the J gene TRBJ2-6; no clear D gene. TRBV23-1 is designated an ORF whose function remains uncertain. This CDR3 comprises 17 residues. Trimming took off 0 bases at V and 0 bases at J, with 9 bases between the two ends. The CDR3 here is CASSQSSTGSGANVLTF. DNA of the CDR3: TGCGCCAGCAGTCAATCAAGCACGGGCTCTGGGGCCAACGTCCTGACTTTC.

This clonotype was counted only a few times. The chain couples TRBV3-1 to TRBJ1-2, with D unresolved. This CDR3 has 14 residues. Trimming stripped 0 bases from V and 2 bases from J, with 7 bases between. CDR1 and CDR2 from the germline V gene are LGHDT and YNNKEL (reference sequence). The CDR3 sequence is CASSQDPTNYGYTF. The CDR3 coding sequence is TGTGCCAGCAGCCAAGATCCCACAAACTATGGCTACACCTTC.

This clonotype was seen at least ten times. The chain recombines TRBV18 with TRBJ2-1; no reliable D call. This CDR3 is built from 12 residues. The V end was cut by 7 bases, the J end by 4 bases, with 8 bases between. Germline CDR1 is KGHSH and CDR2 is LQKENI. Here the CDR3 DNA reads TGTGCCAGCTTTGTAATATACAATGAGCAGTTCTTC. This encodes CASFVIYNEQFF.

The chain recombines TRBV15 with TRBJ2-6, with a weak D call TRBD1 (6 bases). The CDR3 loop spans 18 amino acids. Germline lookup yields CDR1 LNHNV and CDR2 YYDKDF (reference sequence). Trimming removed 6 bases from V and 7 bases from J, with 25 bases in between. The CDR3: CATSITGTPGLRANVLTF. The CDR3 DNA sequence: TGTGCCACCAGTATCACCGGGACACCGGGCTTGAGAGCCAACGTCCTGACTTTC. Full variable domain (rest looked up from reference TRBV15 and TRBJ2-6): DAMVIQNPRYQVTQFGKPVTLSCSQTLNHNVMYWYQQKSSQAPKLLFHYYDKDFNNEADTPDNFQSRRPNTSFCFLDIRSPGLGDTAMYLCATSITGTPGLRANVLTFGAGSRLTVL.

The rearrangement uses TRBV15 and TRBJ2-4; D is unclear. There are 14 residues in the CDR3. Germline V CDR1 and CDR2: LNHNV, YYDKDF (reference sequence). Trimming took off 4 bases at V and 2 bases at J, with 9 bases between the two ends. The CDR3 loop reads CATSIPVTKNIQYF. The CDR3 nucleotides read TGTGCCACCAGCATTCCAGTAACCAAAAACATTCAGTACTTC.

The chain joins TRBV9 to TRBJ2-1; 10 bases match TRBD2. The germline V gene has CDR1 SGDLS and CDR2 YYNGEE. The V and J ends lost 1 base and 9 bases, in that order; junction bases with no gene match: 7. The CDR3 has 15 residues. The CDR3 loop reads CASSVLAGVSVEQFF. The CDR3 DNA follows: TGTGCCAGCAGCGTACTAGCGGGAGTCTCTGTTGAGCAGTTCTTC.

V is TRBV7-9 and J is TRBJ2-5; TRBD2 might be the D (6 bases). The J call is in doubt because the DNA end fits TRBJ2-7 better. The germline V gene encodes CDR1 SEHNR and CDR2 FQNEAQ (reference sequence). This CDR3 is 12 amino acids long. In DNA, the CDR3 is TGTGCCAGCAGCCCGGGGGTCGACGAGCAGTACTTC. Translated: CASSPGVDEQYF.

This chain's CDR3 is CSVYLGEKLFF. Written as DNA, the CDR3 is TGCAGCGTTTACCTGGGAGAAAAACTGTTTTTT. The J gene is TRBJ1-4, the V gene TRBV29-1; D call uncertain. The germline V gene encodes CDR1 SQVTM and CDR2 ANQGSEA. The V gene lost 5 bases and the J gene lost 8 bases, with 9 bases spanning the gap. This CDR3 is 11 amino acids long.

The DNA for the CDR3 is TGTGCCGCGGGGGGGGCAAACTACGAGCAGTACTTC. Protein product: CAAGGANYEQYF. The chain links TRBV2 to TRBJ2-4, with 9 bases aligning to TRBD2. The closer fit of TRBJ2-7 to the DNA end suggests the J call may be wrong. The CDR3 is 12 residues long. The germline V gene encodes CDR1 SNHLY and CDR2 FYNNEI.

The V gene is TRBV18, the J gene TRBJ2-7, with unresolved D. The CDR3 totals 14 residues. Germline CDR1 is KGHSH and CDR2 is LQKENI. Trimming shortened V by 3 bases and J by 2 bases, and 11 bases separated the two germline ends. CDR3 amino acids: CASSPPDQAYEQYF. DNA of the CDR3: TGTGCCAGCTCACCGCCGGATCAGGCCTACGAGCAGTACTTC.

This clonotype was counted between two and nine times. The gene calls are TRBV10-3 and TRBJ2-7; 7 bases align to TRBD1. This CDR3 is 14 amino acids long. The germline CDR1 and CDR2 sequences are ENHRY and SYGVKD. Losses at the gene ends were 0 bases for V and 3 bases for J; bases not matched to a gene: 2. CDR3 nucleotide sequence: TGTGCCATCAGTGAGTCGGGACAGAACTACGAGCAGTACTTC. Amino acid sequence: CAISESGQNYEQYF.

J is TRBJ2-3 and V is TRBV10-3, with D possibly TRBD2 on 6 matching bases. The ends were cut back, 5 bases at V and 1 base at J, with 13 bases in the middle. Germline V lookup: CDR1 ENHRY, CDR2 SYGVKD. There are 15 residues in the CDR3. The CDR3 loop is CAISPGTGGTDTQYF. CDR3 nucleotide sequence: TGTGCCATCAGTCCGGGGACGGGGGGCACAGATACGCAGTATTTT.

This sequence joins TRBV29-1 and TRBJ2-2; perhaps D is TRBD1 or TRBD2 (5 bases each). V lost 1 base and J lost 1, with 13 bases in between. Germline values: CDR1 SQVTM, CDR2 ANQGSEA. CDR3 length: 16 amino acids. The CDR3 nucleotides read TGCAGCGTTGAAGGCTCGGCTGGGGGGAACACCGGGGAGCTGTTTTTT. It is translated as CSVEGSAGGNTGELFF.

The chain carries TRBV6-6 and TRBJ2-2, with D perhaps TRBD2 (6 bases). Trimming cost V 6 bases and J 4 bases, with 18 bases left between them. This CDR3 is 16 amino acids long. The germline V gene has CDR1 MNHNY and CDR2 SVGAGI (reference sequence). This CDR3 reads CASSPVGGIFTGELFF. The CDR3 coding sequence is TGTGCCAGCAGCCCAGTCGGGGGAATTTTCACCGGGGAGCTGTTTTTT.

The chain combines TRBV20-1 with TRBJ1-4; D possibly corresponds to TRBD1 (6 bases). This CDR3 is built from 12 residues. The germline V gene encodes CDR1 DFQATT and CDR2 SNEGSKA (reference sequence). V lost 0 bases to trimming and J lost 10 bases, with 9 bases between them. CDR3: CSAREAGVKLFF. CDR3 bases: TGCAGTGCTAGAGAGGCAGGGGTAAAACTGTTTTTT.

The V and J genes are TRBV2 and TRBJ2-3, with TRBD2 matching 16 bases. Germline V gene lookup returns CDR1 SNHLY and CDR2 FYNNEI. J was trimmed by 2 bases and V by 5 bases; bases with no gene match: 13. This CDR3 is 20 amino acids long. In nucleotides, the CDR3 is TGTGCCAGCAGTCCCCTCCCGGGACTAGCGGGGGGGGGCTCCACAGATACGCAGTATTTT. This sequence encodes CASSPLPGLAGGGSTDTQYF.

The chain couples TRBV10-3 to TRBJ2-3; D not certain. Germline V lookup: CDR1 ENHRY, CDR2 SYGVKD. Trimming took 6 bases from V and 0 from J, leaving 13 bases between them. The CDR3 totals 15 residues. The DNA for the CDR3 is TGTGCCATCAGGGAAGGTGACCGTAGCACAGATACGCAGTATTTT. It yields the protein CAIREGDRSTDTQYF.

V usage is TRBV9 and J usage is TRBJ2-5; D not resolved. Per the germline V gene, CDR1 is SGDLS and CDR2 is YYNGEE. This CDR3 spans 12 amino acids. V lost 0 bases and J 11 bases, leaving 11 bases between the germline ends. CDR3 region: CASSVDGMEQYF. For the CDR3, the DNA is TGTGCCAGCAGCGTAGACGGAATGGAGCAGTACTTC.

CDR3 residues: CTSSLNYRGANIQYF. The CDR3, as DNA: TGTACCAGCAGCTTAAATTACAGGGGAGCAAACATTCAGTACTTC. The chain couples TRBV7-2 to TRBJ2-4, with TRBD1 identical over 7 bases. With 2 bases clipped from V and 6 bases from J, the junction kept 7 bases outside the gene matches. Germline V CDR1 and CDR2: SGHTA, FQGNSA. The CDR3 totals 15 residues.

The J gene is TRBJ2-7, the V gene TRBV7-9; a weak D match, TRBD2 (5 bases). This CDR3 region has 15 residues. Trimming stripped 0 bases from V and 1 base from J, with 10 bases between. The germline CDR1 and CDR2 sequences are SEHNR and FQNEAQ (reference sequence). As DNA, the CDR3 is TGTGCCAGCAGCTTAGCCACGGACTCTTCCTACGAGCAGTACTTC. Amino acids: CASSLATDSSYEQYF.

This clonotype was counted between two and nine times. The chain employs TRBV12-3 or TRBV12-4 and TRBJ1-5, with D perhaps TRBD1 (5 bases). This CDR3 spans 14 amino acids. Trimming took off 6 bases at V and 4 bases at J, with 13 bases between the two ends. The CDR3 sequence is CASSKTESNQPQHF. The DNA for the CDR3 is TGTGCCAGCAGCAAGACAGAAAGTAATCAGCCCCAGCATTTT.

The V gene is TRBV4-1, the J gene TRBJ1-1; a possible D gene is TRBD1 (6 bases). Germline V gene sequence: CDR1 MGHRA, CDR2 YSYEKL. V was pared by 4 bases and J by 4 bases, with 16 bases between. This CDR3 spans 15 amino acids. CDR3 in amino acids: CASSLEQGSGTEAFF. Written as DNA, the CDR3 is TGCGCCAGCAGCCTCGAACAGGGTTCTGGCACTGAAGCTTTCTTT.

This clonotype was counted a few times. The chain is built from TRBV7-2 and TRBJ2-7, with 10 bases identical to TRBD1. The CDR3 covers 15 residues. V shed 5 bases and J 4 bases; nucleotides not matched to a gene: 8. Per the germline V gene, CDR1 is SGHTA and CDR2 is FQGNSA. The DNA for the CDR3 is TGTGCCAGCAGCCCATTAGGGACAGGGGATTACGAGCAGTACTTC. It codes for CASSPLGTGDYEQYF.